The rows below give T cell receptor beta chains drawn from one sample of a study of blood T cell repertoires in COVID-19. The method was immunoSEQ multiplex PCR; TCRdb's version includes in-frame clones alone and lacks a portion of them. The data show approximately 150,000 clones, around 86% seen once. The specimen sequenced was PBMCs or T cells enriched from blood (not recorded which). Source of these receptors: a man aged 60 to 75 who had recovered from COVID-19. Both conserved end residues are part of each CDR3. The D gene is left open where the match is weak. Some rows mark clone size as missing; the rest say once, few, many or name a class of expanded clone.

.,TRBV6-5,.,TRBJ1-2,11,CAGDRLGGYTF,TGTGCCGGTGACAGATTGGGTGGCTACACCTTC
.,TRBV13,once,TRBJ2-7,15,CASSLGRSSWREQYF,TGTGCCAGCAGCTTAGGCCGGAGTAGTTGGCGCGAGCAGTACTTC
.,TRBV29-1,few,TRBJ1-1,14,CSVFPTGGGGEAFF,TGCAGCGTTTTCCCGACGGGGGGAGGCGGTGAAGCTTTCTTT
TRBD2,TRBV5-6,.,TRBJ2-7,14,CASKLGGNPYEQYF,TGTGCCAGTAAGCTGGGGGGGAACCCCTACGAGCAGTACTTC
TRBD2,TRBV20-1,.,TRBJ2-3,14,CSASSAGGGVAQYF,TGCAGTGCTAGTAGTGCGGGAGGGGGGGTTGCGCAGTATTTT
.,TRBV10-2,.,TRBJ2-5,12,CASRGNQETQYF,TGCGCCAGCAGGGGCAACCAAGAGACCCAGTACTTC
.,TRBV5-1,.,TRBJ1-2,14,CASSLTGNNYGYTF,TGCGCCAGCAGCTTGACAGGAAATAACTATGGCTACACCTTC
TRBD1,TRBV19,.,TRBJ1-5,15,CASSATGTANQPQHF,TGTGCCAGTAGTGCCACCGGGACAGCGAATCAGCCCCAGCATTTT
.,TRBV7-9,.,TRBJ2-3,13,CATPAGQTDTQYF,TGTGCCACCCCTGCGGGGCAGACAGATACGCAGTATTTT
TRBD1,TRBV24-1,once,TRBJ2-5,16,CATSDPGTGVGETQYF,TGTGCCACCAGTGATCCCGGGACAGGGGTGGGCGAGACCCAGTACTTC
.,TRBV30,.,TRBJ2-3,14,CAWSVRRGTDTQYF,TGTGCCTGGAGTGTAAGGAGAGGCACAGATACGCAGTATTTT
.,TRBV5-5,few,TRBJ2-2,15,CASSFIEGNTGELFF,TGTGCCAGCAGCTTCATAGAGGGTAACACCGGGGAGCTGTTTTTT
.,TRBV27,.,TRBJ1-3,15,CASSPGLGLGNTIYF,TGTGCCAGCAGTCCCGGACTGGGACTGGGAAACACCATATATTTT
.,TRBV9,.,TRBJ1-3,15,CASSDGGGLGNTIYF,TGTGCCAGCAGCGACGGCGGGGGATTGGGAAACACCATATATTTT
.,TRBV11-1,.,TRBJ2-1,14,CASSPWGVMVEQFF,TGTGCCAGCAGCCCTTGGGGGGTAATGGTTGAGCAGTTCTTC
.,TRBV4-1,few,TRBJ2-3,12,CASSHGTDTQYF,TGCGCCAGCAGCCACGGGACAGATACGCAGTATTTT
.,TRBV19,.,TRBJ2-6,16,CASTGTDFSGANVLTF,TGTGCCAGTACGGGGACTGATTTCTCTGGGGCCAACGTCCTGACTTTC
.,TRBV7-3,.,TRBJ2-3,16,CASSPISGGAGDTQYF,TGTGCCAGCAGCCCGATCTCGGGGGGCGCCGGAGATACGCAGTATTTT
TRBD1,TRBV27,.,TRBJ1-4,14,CASSLRTGNEKLFF,TGTGCCAGCAGTTTAAGGACAGGGAATGAAAAACTGTTTTTT
.,TRBV6-5,.,TRBJ2-2,11,CASSRAGELFF,TGTGCCAGCAGTCGAGCCGGGGAGCTGTTTTTT
.,TRBV15,.,TRBJ2-7,16,CATSSLWGQGSYEQYF,TGTGCCACCAGCTCCTTGTGGGGGCAGGGCTCCTACGAGCAGTACTTC
.,TRBV28,.,TRBJ2-5,15,CASSLGLTARETQYF,TGTGCCAGCAGTTTGGGACTCACCGCCCGGGAGACCCAGTACTTC
.,TRBV6-4,once,TRBJ1-6,15,CASSALAGANSPLHF,TGTGCCAGCAGTGCCCTAGCAGGGGCTAATTCACCCCTCCACTTT
TRBD1,TRBV5-1,.,TRBJ2-1,14,CASSLRTGGNEQFF,TGCGCCAGCAGCTTACGTACAGGGGGCAATGAGCAGTTCTTC
TRBD2,TRBV5-1,.,TRBJ2-5,14,CASSQNGGEETQYF,TGCGCCAGCAGCCAGAACGGGGGGGAAGAGACCCAGTACTTC
.,TRBV6-5,.,TRBJ1-2,14,CASRGGGTVYGYTF,TGTGCCAGCAGGGGGGGAGGGACGGTATATGGCTACACCTTC
.,TRBV2,.,TRBJ2-7,13,CASSLQTSDEQYF,TGTGCCAGCAGCCTACAAACTAGTGACGAGCAGTACTTC
TRBD1,TRBV13,once,TRBJ2-5,16,CASSLTGGWYQETQYF,TGTGCCAGCAGCTTGACAGGGGGGTGGTACCAAGAGACCCAGTACTTC
.,TRBV9,.,TRBJ2-2,16,CASSVGGGGWTGELFF,TGTGCCAGCAGCGTAGGAGGCGGGGGCTGGACCGGGGAGCTGTTTTTT
.,TRBV7-9,.,TRBJ2-2,16,CASSPKTASNTGELFF,TGTGCCAGCAGCCCGAAGACTGCATCGAACACCGGGGAGCTGTTTTTT
TRBD2,TRBV9,.,TRBJ2-7,14,CASSATSGINEQYF,TGTGCCAGCAGCGCGACTAGCGGGATCAACGAGCAGTACTTC
TRBD1,TRBV5-4,.,TRBJ1-3,17,CASSLGGTGASGNTIYF,TGTGCCAGCAGCTTGGGGGGGACAGGGGCATCTGGAAACACCATATATTTT
TRBD2,TRBV29-1,.,TRBJ2-7,12,CSVGGDTYEQYF,TGCAGCGTGGGAGGGGATACCTACGAGCAGTACTTC
TRBD2,TRBV27,.,TRBJ2-1,16,CASSLWLAGAPSEQFF,TGTGCCAGCAGTTTGTGGCTAGCGGGCGCCCCAAGTGAGCAGTTCTTC
TRBD1,TRBV28,.,TRBJ2-7,14,CASSTGQGGHEQYF,TGTGCCAGCAGCACTGGACAGGGGGGTCACGAGCAGTACTTC
TRBD2,TRBV27,.,TRBJ2-1,14,CASSGVAGMNEQFF,TGTGCCAGCAGTGGAGTAGCGGGGATGAATGAGCAGTTCTTC
.,TRBV18,.,TRBJ1-1,17,CASSPPRTGSRNTEAFF,TGTGCCAGCTCACCACCTCGTACAGGGAGTCGGAACACTGAAGCTTTCTTT
.,TRBV4-2,.,TRBJ2-2,12,CASSQATGELFF,TGTGCCAGCAGCCAAGCTACCGGGGAGCTGTTTTTT
.,TRBV5-1,.,TRBJ2-5,15,CASSPGTQRWETQYF,TGCGCCAGCAGCCCCGGGACTCAGAGGTGGGAGACCCAGTACTTC
.,TRBV10-1,.,TRBJ2-3,14,CASSESTRTDTQYF,TGCGCCAGCAGTGAGTCGACTCGGACAGATACGCAGTATTTT
.,TRBV28,.,TRBJ2-2,15,CASSSTGSVSGELFF,TGTGCCAGCAGTTCGACAGGATCGGTGTCCGGGGAGCTGTTTTTT
.,TRBV29-1,.,TRBJ1-2,14,CSVERRGEDYGYTF,TGCAGCGTTGAAAGGCGAGGGGAGGACTATGGCTACACCTTC
.,TRBV30,.,TRBJ2-7,12,CAWSTGVYEQYF,TGTGCCTGGAGCACCGGGGTCTACGAGCAGTACTTC
.,TRBV19,.,TRBJ1-1,14,CASNDRKKDTEAFF,TGTGCCAGTAATGACAGGAAGAAGGACACTGAAGCTTTCTTT
TRBD1,TRBV28,.,TRBJ1-2,14,CASFPGQGVYGYTF,TGTGCCAGCTTTCCGGGACAGGGAGTCTATGGCTACACCTTC